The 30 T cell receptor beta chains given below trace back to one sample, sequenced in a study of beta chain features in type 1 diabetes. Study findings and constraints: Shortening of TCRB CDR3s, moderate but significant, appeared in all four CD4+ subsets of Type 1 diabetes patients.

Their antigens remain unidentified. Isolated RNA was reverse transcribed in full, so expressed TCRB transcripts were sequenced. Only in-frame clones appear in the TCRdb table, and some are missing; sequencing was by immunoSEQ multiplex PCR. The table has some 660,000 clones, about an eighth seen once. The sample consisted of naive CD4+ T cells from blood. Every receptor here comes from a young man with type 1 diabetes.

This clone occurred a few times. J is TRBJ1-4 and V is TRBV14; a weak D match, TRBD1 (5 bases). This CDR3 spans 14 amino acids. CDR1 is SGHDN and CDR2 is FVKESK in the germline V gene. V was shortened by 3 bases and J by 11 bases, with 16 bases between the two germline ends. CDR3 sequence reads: CASSQDGYRGKLFF. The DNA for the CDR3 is TGTGCCAGCAGCCAGGATGGTTATAGGGGCAAACTGTTTTTT.

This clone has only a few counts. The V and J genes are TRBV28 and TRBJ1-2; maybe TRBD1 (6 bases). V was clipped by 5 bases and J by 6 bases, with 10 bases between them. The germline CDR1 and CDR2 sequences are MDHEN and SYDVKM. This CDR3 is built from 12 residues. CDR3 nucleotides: TGTGCCAGCAGTACACAGGGCCATGGCTACACCTTC. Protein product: CASSTQGHGYTF.

The CDR3 reads CAWRPGGTGELFF. The CDR3 coding sequence is TGTGCCTGGAGACCCGGGGGGACCGGGGAGCTGTTTTTT. V and J are TRBV30 and TRBJ2-2; 7 nucleotides line up with TRBD2. The CDR3 runs 13 residues. V was pared by 3 bases and J by 5 bases, with 3 bases of the junction left unmatched. Per germline, CDR1 GTSNPN and CDR2 SVGIG (reference sequence). Using reference TRBV30 and TRBJ2-2 for the parts outside the CDR3, the full variable domain is SQTIHQWPATLVQPVGSPLSLECTVEGTSNPNLYWYRQAAGRGLQLLFYSVGIGQISSEVPQNLSASRPQDRQFILSSKKLLLSDSGFYLCAWRPGGTGELFFGEGSRLTVL.

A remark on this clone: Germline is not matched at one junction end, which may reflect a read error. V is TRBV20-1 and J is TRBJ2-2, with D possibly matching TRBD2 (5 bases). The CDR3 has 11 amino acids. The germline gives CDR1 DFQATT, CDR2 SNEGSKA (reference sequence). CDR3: CSPRAAGELFF. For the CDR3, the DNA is TGCAGTCCTAGAGCGGCCGGGGAGCTGTTTTTT.

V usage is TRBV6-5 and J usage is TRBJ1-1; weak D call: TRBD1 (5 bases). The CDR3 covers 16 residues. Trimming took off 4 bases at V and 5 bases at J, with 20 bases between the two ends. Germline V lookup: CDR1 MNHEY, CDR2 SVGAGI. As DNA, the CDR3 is TGTGCCAGCAGTTCTCGGGTCAGCCAAGCAGGGACTGAAGCTTTCTTT. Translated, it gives CASSSRVSQAGTEAFF.

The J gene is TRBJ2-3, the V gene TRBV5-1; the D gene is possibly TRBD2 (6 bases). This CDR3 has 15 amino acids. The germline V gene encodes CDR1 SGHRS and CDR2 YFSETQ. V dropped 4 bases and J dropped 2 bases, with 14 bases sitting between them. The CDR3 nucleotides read TGCGCCAGCAGCCTCGGGACTCTCGACACAGATACGCAGTATTTT. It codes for CASSLGTLDTDTQYF.

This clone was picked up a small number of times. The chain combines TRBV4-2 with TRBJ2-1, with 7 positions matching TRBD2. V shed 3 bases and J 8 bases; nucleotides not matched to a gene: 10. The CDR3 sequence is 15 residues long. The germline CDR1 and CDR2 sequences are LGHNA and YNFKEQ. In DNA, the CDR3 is TGTGCCAGCAGCCATGTACGTCGGGAGGATGATGAGCAGTTCTTC. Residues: CASSHVRREDDEQFF.

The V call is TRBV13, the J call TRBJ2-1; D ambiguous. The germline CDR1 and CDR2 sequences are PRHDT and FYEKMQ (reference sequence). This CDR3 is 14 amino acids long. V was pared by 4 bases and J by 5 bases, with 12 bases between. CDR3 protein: CASSYRRSNNEQFF. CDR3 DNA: TGTGCCAGCAGCTACCGGCGGAGCAACAATGAGCAGTTCTTC.

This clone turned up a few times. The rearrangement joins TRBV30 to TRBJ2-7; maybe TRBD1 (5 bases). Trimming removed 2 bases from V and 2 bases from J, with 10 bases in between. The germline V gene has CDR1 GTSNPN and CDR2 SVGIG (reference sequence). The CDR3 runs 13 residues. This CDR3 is CAWSPGYPYEQYF. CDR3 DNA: TGTGCCTGGAGTCCAGGGTATCCCTACGAGCAGTACTTC.

This CDR3 reads CASSLTTGTFMQETQYF. CDR3 nucleotides: TGTGCCAGCAGTCTCACCACCGGGACATTCATGCAAGAGACCCAGTACTTC. The chain couples TRBV28 to TRBJ2-5, with D perhaps matching TRBD1 (6 bases). The CDR3 extends over 17 amino acids. Trimming shortened V by 5 bases and J by 2 bases, and 21 bases separated the two germline ends. The germline V gene has CDR1 MDHEN and CDR2 SYDVKM.

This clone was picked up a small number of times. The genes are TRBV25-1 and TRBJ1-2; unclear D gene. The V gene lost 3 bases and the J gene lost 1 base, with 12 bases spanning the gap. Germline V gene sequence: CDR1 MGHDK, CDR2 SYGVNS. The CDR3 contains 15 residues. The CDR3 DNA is TGTGCCAGCAGTGATTACCGTTCCTATAACTATGGCTACACCTTC. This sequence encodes CASSDYRSYNYGYTF.

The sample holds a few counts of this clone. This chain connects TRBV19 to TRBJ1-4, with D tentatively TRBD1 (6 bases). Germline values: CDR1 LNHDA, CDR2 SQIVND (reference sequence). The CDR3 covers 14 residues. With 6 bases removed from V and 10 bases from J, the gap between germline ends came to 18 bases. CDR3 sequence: CASRQGSPGGKLFF. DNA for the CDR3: TGTGCCAGTAGACAGGGCTCCCCAGGTGGAAAACTGTTTTTT.

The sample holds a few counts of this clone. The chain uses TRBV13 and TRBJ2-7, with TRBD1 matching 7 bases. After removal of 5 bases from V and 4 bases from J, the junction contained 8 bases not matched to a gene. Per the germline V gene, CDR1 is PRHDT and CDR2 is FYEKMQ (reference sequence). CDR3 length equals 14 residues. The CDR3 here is CASSARDRPYEQYF. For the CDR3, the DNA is TGTGCCAGCAGCGCTCGGGACAGACCTTACGAGCAGTACTTC.

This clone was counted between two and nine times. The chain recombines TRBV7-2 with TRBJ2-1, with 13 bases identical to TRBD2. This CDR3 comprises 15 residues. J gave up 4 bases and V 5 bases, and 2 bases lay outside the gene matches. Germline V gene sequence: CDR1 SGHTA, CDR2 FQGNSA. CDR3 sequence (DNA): TGTGCCAGCAGCGGGACTAGCGGGGTTTACAATGAGCAGTTCTTC. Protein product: CASSGTSGVYNEQFF.

The DNA of the CDR3 is TGTGCCAGCAGGGGAGTTGCAACTAATGAAAAACTGTTTTTT. Translated, it gives CASRGVATNEKLFF. The chain recombines TRBV6-5 with TRBJ1-4; D not resolved. The CDR3 consists of 14 residues. Per germline, CDR1 MNHEY and CDR2 SVGAGI. V was shortened by 6 bases and J by 0 bases, with 8 bases between the two germline ends.

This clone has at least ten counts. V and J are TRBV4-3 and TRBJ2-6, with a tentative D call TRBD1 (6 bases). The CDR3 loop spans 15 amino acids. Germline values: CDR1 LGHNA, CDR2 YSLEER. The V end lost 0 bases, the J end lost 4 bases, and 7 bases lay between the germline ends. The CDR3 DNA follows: TGCGCCAGCAGCCAAGAGGGGGCCGGGGCCAACGTCCTGACTTTC. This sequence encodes CASSQEGAGANVLTF.

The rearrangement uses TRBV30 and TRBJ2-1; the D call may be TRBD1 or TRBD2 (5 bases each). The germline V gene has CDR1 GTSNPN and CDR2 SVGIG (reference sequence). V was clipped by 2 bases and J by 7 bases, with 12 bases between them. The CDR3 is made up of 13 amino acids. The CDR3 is CAWSIGAVNEQFF. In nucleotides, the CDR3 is TGTGCCTGGAGTATCGGGGCGGTAAATGAGCAGTTCTTC.

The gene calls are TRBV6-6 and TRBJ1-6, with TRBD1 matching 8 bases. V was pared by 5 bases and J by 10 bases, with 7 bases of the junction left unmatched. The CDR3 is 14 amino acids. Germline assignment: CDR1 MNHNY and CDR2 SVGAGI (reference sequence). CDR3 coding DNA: TGTGCCAGCAGTACCGACAGGGGTGGATCACCCCTCCACTTT. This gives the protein CASSTDRGGSPLHF.

The CDR3 is CAWSGQGREGYGYTF. CDR3 in DNA: TGTGCCTGGAGTGGACAGGGAAGAGAGGGCTATGGCTACACCTTC. The chain joins TRBV30 to TRBJ1-2, with 7 bases matching TRBD1. With V trimmed by 1 base and J by 4 bases, 9 bases remained unmatched. The germline V gene encodes CDR1 GTSNPN and CDR2 SVGIG (reference sequence). The CDR3 totals 15 residues.

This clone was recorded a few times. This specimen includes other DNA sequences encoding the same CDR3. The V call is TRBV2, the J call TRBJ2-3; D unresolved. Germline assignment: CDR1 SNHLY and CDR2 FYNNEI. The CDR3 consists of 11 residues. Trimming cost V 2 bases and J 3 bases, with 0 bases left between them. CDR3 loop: CASSETDTQYF. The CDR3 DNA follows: TGTGCCAGCAGTGAAACAGATACGCAGTATTTT.

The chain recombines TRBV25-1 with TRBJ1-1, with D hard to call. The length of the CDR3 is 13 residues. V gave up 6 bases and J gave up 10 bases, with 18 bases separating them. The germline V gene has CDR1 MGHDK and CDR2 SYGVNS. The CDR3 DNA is TGTGCCAGCAGGGAAGGGAAGGCGTGGGCAGCTTTCTTT. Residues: CASREGKAWAAFF.

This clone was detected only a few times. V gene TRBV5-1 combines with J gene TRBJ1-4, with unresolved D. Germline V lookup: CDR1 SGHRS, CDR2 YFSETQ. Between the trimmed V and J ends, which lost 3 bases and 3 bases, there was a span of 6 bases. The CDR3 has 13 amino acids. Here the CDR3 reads CASSSEPNEKLFF. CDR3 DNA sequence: TGCGCCAGCAGCTCGGAACCTAATGAAAAACTGTTTTTT.

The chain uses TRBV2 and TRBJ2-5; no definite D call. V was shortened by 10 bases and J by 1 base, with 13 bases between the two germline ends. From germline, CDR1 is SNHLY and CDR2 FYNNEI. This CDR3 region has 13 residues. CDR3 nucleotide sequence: TGTGCCAACCAGTTGGAATCCCAAGAGACCCAGTACTTC. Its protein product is CANQLESQETQYF.

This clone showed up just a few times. CDR3 bases: TGTGCCAGCAGGGAGACAGGGGTAGGAGAAGGCTACACCTTC. This encodes CASRETGVGEGYTF. V is TRBV2 and J is TRBJ1-2; 8 nucleotides agree with TRBD1. Trimming took 6 bases from V and 8 from J; bases not matched to a gene: 11. Looked up from germline, CDR1 is SNHLY and CDR2 is FYNNEI. The CDR3 runs 14 residues.

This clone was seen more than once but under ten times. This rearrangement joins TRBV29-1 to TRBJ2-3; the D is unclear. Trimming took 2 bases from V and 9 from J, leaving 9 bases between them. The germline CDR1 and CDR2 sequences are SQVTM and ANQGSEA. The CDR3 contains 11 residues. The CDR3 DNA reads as TGCAGCGTTGAAAAGGGTGAAACGCAGTATTTT. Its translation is CSVEKGETQYF.

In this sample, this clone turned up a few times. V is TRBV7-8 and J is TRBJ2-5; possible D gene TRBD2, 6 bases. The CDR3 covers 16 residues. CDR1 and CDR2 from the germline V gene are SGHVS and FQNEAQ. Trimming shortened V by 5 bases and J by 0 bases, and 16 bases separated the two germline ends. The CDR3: CASSPRLESYQETQYF. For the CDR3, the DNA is TGTGCCAGCAGCCCCCGACTAGAATCGTACCAAGAGACCCAGTACTTC.

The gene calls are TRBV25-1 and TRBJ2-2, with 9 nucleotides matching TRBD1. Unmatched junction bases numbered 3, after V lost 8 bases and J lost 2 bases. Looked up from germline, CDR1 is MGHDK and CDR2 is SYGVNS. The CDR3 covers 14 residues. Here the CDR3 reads CASSGQGNTGELFF. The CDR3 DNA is TGTGCCAGCTCGGGACAGGGCAACACCGGGGAGCTGTTTTTT.

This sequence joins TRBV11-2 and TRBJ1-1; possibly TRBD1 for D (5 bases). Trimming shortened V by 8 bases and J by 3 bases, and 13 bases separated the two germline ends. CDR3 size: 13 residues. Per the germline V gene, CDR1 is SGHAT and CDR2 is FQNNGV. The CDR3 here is CASQGSSDTEAFF. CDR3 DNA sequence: TGTGCCAGCCAGGGCTCTTCGGACACTGAAGCTTTCTTT.

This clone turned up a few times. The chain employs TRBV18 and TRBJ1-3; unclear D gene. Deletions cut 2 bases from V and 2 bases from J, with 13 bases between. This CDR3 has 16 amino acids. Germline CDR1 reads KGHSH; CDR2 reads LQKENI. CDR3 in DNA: TGTGCCAGCTCACCAGAAGCGTTAAGGGCTGGAAACACCATATATTTT. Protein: CASSPEALRAGNTIYF.

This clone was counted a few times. This chain's CDR3 is CASSQSRTSGRDEQFF. The CDR3 bases are TGCGCCAGCAGTCAATCTAGAACTAGCGGGAGGGATGAGCAGTTCTTC. The chain couples TRBV23-1 to TRBJ2-1; 13 bases fit TRBD2. TRBV23-1 is an open reading frame, and its role is uncertain. The ends lost 0 bases at V and 8 bases at J; junction bases unmatched: 4. The CDR3 loop spans 16 amino acids.